This is a list of T cell receptor beta chains from one sample in a study of T cell changes during pregnancy in multiple sclerosis. Measured with immunoSEQ multiplex PCR; TCRdb has only the in-frame clones, and not every one. The sample contains about 36,000 clones, about 92% of which appear only once. Source: CD4+ T cells from peripheral blood mononuclear cells, taken in the third trimester of pregnancy. The receptors shown here come from a female donor in good health, enrolled as a control in a pregnancy study. The CDR3 runs from the conserved cysteine through the conserved F or W. Fields, in order: D gene, V gene, CDR3 length, J gene, clone size, CDR3 protein, CDR3 DNA. A D gene is named only where the DNA matches it firmly. Only part of the rows carry a size: once, few, many, or a class if the clone is expanded.

>TRBD2|TRBV28|15|TRBJ2-7|.
CASSSGSGGAYEQYF
TGTGCCAGCAGTTCGGGCAGCGGGGGTGCCTACGAGCAGTACTTC
>TRBD1|TRBV2|15|TRBJ1-2|.
CASSASGQSNYGYTF
TGTGCCAGCAGTGCCTCGGGACAGTCTAACTATGGCTACACCTTC
>.|TRBV6-5|15|TRBJ2-7|.
CASSNPGQSSYEQYF
TGTGCCAGCAGCAACCCGGGACAAAGCTCCTACGAGCAGTACTTC
>TRBD1|TRBV18|14|TRBJ2-3|.
CASSPTGGTDTQYF
TGTGCCAGCTCGCCGACAGGGGGGACAGATACGCAGTATTTT
>TRBD1|TRBV6-1|15|TRBJ1-5|.
CASRDRGHSNQPQHF
TGTGCCAGCAGAGACAGGGGCCATAGCAATCAGCCCCAGCATTTT
>.|TRBV6-4|14|TRBJ1-4|.
CAGKPVDRNEKLFF
TGTGCCGGCAAACCCGTCGACAGAAATGAAAAACTGTTTTTT
>.|TRBV7-8|16|TRBJ1-5|.
CASSFGGGKVHQPQHF
TGTGCCAGCAGCTTCGGGGGGGGAAAAGTCCATCAGCCCCAGCATTTT
>.|TRBV2|15|TRBJ1-1|once
CASSERALMNTEAFF
TGTGCCAGCAGTGAGAGGGCACTCATGAACACTGAAGCTTTCTTT
>.|TRBV11-2|15|TRBJ2-7|.
CASSLSSVSPYEQYF
TGTGCCAGCAGCTTATCATCCGTCAGTCCCTACGAGCAGTACTTC
>.|TRBV7-2|16|TRBJ1-3|.
CASSYGQPGSGNTIYF
TGTGCCAGCAGCTACGGACAGCCTGGCTCTGGAAACACCATATATTTT
>.|TRBV28|13|TRBJ1-2|.
CASQTGLVHGYTF
TGTGCCAGCCAGACAGGTCTCGTTCATGGCTACACCTTC
>.|TRBV20-1|11|TRBJ2-1|.
CSAKSNRERFF
TGCAGTGCTAAAAGCAACAGGGAACGGTTCTTC
>.|TRBV4-3|14|TRBJ2-5|.
CASSQEYMRETQYF
TGCGCCAGCAGCCAAGAGTACATGCGGGAGACCCAGTACTTC
>TRBD2|TRBV2|15|TRBJ2-5|.
CASSEGGGRGETQYF
TGTGCCAGCAGTGAAGGCGGGGGGCGTGGGGAGACCCAGTACTTC